This TCR beta chain was identified in a study of Graves' ophthalmopathy and Graves' hyperthyroidism. V shed 0 bases and J shed 0 bases, with 15 bases lying between them. This CDR3 is 18 amino acids long. In germline, CDR1 is MGHRA, CDR2 YSYEKL. With a duration under 3 months, ophthalmopathy in the donors showed moderate-to-severe activity, CAS ≥3 and NOSPECS ≥4. Clinical symptoms, serum thyroxine, TRAb, thyroid ultrasound and orbital computed tomography were relied on for diagnosis. Amplified TCR beta CDR3 regions were obtained using RNA transcripts as template. HTBI primers primed a first-round RT-PCR, and a second-round multiplex PCR followed. In TCRdb, the multiplex PCR reads were re-called with MiXCR into one record per CDR3 protein. The repertoire holds around 660,000 distinct CDR3 sequences, with roughly two fifths as singletons. There are a few counts of this clonotype.

The chain employs TRBV4-1 and TRBJ1-5; no clear D gene. Specimen: peripheral blood. The clonotype was recovered from an adult man with Graves' ophthalmopathy. For the CDR3, the DNA is TGCGCCAGCAGCCAAGATCTGTTGGGTCGGGATAGCAATCAGCCCCAGCATTTT. Translation gives CASSQDLLGRDSNQPQHF.